The clone carrying this T cell receptor (beta chain) has ten or more counts. Its matching antigen is unknown. This record comes from a study of CD8 T cells in ankylosing spondylitis. The TCR beta libraries were generated through quantitative 5'-RACE incorporating molecular barcodes. TCRdb reprocessed the 5' RACE reads via MiXCR and lists one record per CDR3 protein. Here the sample spans 200,000 to 250,000 distinct CDR3 sequences, over 8.5% being singletons. Study-wide points: Reportedly, disease-linked clones are significantly enriched in ankylosing spondylitis patients' matched synovial fluid.

CDR1 is SGDLS and CDR2 is YYNGEE in the germline V gene. The CDR3 has 13 amino acids. The trim removed 2 bases at V and 5 bases at J, leaving 0 bases unmatched. The chain has TRBV9 and TRBJ1-5; 8 nucleotides match TRBD1. This receptor was taken from a male donor with ankylosing spondylitis or in good health (not recorded which). Sequencing was performed on blood, either unsorted or a sorted T cell fraction (not recorded which). In nucleotides, the CDR3 is TGTGCCAGCAGCGTGACAGGGGATCAGCCCCAGCATTTT. Amino acid sequence: CASSVTGDQPQHF.